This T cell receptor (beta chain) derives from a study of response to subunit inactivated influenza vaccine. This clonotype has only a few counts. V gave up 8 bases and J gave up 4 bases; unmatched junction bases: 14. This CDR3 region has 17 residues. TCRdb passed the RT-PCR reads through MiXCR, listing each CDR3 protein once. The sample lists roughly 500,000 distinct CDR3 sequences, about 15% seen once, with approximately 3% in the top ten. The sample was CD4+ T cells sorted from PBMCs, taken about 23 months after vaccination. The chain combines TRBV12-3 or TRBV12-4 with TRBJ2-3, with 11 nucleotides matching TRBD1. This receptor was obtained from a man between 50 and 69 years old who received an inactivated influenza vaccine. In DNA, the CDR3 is TGTGCCAGCCGACCACACCCTGGACAGGGGGCAGCAGATACGCAGTATTTT. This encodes CASRPHPGQGAADTQYF.